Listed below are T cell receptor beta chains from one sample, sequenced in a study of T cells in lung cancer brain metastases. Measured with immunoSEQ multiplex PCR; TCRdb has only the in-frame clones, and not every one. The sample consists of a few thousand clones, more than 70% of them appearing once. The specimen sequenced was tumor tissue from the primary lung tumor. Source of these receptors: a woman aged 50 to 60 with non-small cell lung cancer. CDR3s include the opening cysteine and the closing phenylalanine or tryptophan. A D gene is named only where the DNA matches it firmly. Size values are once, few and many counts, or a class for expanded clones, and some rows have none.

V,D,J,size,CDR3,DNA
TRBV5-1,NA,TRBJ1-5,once,CASSEAGGQGQPQHF,TGCGCCAGCAGCGAGGCGGGGGGACAAGGTCAGCCCCAGCATTTT
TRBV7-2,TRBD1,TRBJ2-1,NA,CASSLVTGGNNEQFF,TGTGCCAGCAGCTTAGTTACAGGGGGTAACAATGAGCAGTTCTTC
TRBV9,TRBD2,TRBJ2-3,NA,CVSSVGGLVVSDTQYF,TGTGTCAGCAGCGTAGGTGGACTAGTGGTCTCAGATACGCAGTATTTT
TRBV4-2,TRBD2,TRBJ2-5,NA,CASSQDFRTSGSETQYF,TGTGCCAGCAGCCAAGATTTCAGGACTAGCGGGAGTGAGACCCAGTACTTC
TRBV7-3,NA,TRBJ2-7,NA,CASSLLSGPYEQYF,TGTGCCAGCAGCTTGTTAAGTGGCCCTTACGAGCAGTACTTC
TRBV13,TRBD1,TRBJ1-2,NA,CASSHSQGNYGYTF,TGTGCCAGCAGCCATTCACAGGGGAACTATGGCTACACCTTC
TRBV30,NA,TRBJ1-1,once,CAWREQGNTEAFF,TGTGCCTGGAGAGAACAGGGAAACACTGAAGCTTTCTTT
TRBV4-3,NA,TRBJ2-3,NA,CASSQKGRDTQYF,TGCGCCAGCAGCCAAAAGGGTAGAGATACGCAGTATTTT
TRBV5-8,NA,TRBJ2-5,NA,CASSRDQRQETQYF,TGTGCCAGCAGCCGCGACCAGCGGCAAGAGACCCAGTACTTC
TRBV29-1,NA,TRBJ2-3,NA,CLVQTSSTDTQYF,TGCTTGGTCCAGACCTCTAGCACAGATACGCAATATTTT
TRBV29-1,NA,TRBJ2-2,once,CSVFRGRGANTGELFF,TGTAGCGTTTTTCGAGGGCGGGGAGCGAACACCGGGGAGCTGTTTTTT
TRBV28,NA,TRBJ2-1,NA,CASRGTGGAYNEQFF,TGTGCCAGCAGGGGAACAGGAGGAGCCTACAATGAGCAGTTCTTC
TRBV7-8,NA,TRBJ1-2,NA,CASSPWTENGYTF,TGTGCCAGCAGCCCCTGGACGGAGAATGGCTACACCTTC
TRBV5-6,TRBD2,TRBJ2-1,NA,CASSRGGSYNEQFF,TGTGCCAGCAGCCGGGGGGGGTCCTACAATGAGCAGTTCTTC
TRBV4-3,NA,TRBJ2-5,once,CASSQDPLETQYF,TGCGCCAGCAGCCAAGATCCTCTAGAGACCCAGTACTTC
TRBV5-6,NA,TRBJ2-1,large,CASSLAAWGQRGDEQFF,TGTGCCAGCAGCTTGGCCGCTTGGGGCCAAAGGGGCGATGAGCAGTTCTTC
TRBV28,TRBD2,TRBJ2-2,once,CASSPGTSGPWYTGELFF,TGTGCCAGCAGTCCCGGGACTAGCGGGCCCTGGTACACCGGGGAGCTGTTTTTT
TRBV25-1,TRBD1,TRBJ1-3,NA,CASSDSGQAGNTIYF,TGTGCCAGCAGTGATTCGGGACAGGCCGGAAATACCATATATTTT
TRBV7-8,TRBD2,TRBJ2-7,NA,CASSLTVREGSYEQYF,TGTGCCAGCAGCTTAACCGTGCGGGAGGGGTCCTACGAGCAGTACTTC
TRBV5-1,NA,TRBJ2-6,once,CASSLARAAGGANVLTF,TGCGCCAGCAGCTTGGCCAGGGCAGCAGGCGGGGCCAACGTCCTGACTTTC
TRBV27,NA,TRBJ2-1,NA,CASMSGLNEQFF,TGTGCCAGCATGTCAGGTCTCAATGAGCAGTTCTTC
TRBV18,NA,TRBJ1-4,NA,CASSPRYSEKLFF,TGTGCCAGCTCACCACGGTACAGTGAAAAACTGTTTTTT
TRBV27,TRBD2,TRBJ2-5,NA,CASSLGLAGGLETQYF,TGTGCCAGCAGTCTGGGACTAGCGGGAGGATTGGAGACCCAGTACTTC
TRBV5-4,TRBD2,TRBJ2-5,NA,CASSQGDYSITETQYF,TGTGCCAGCAGCCAAGGGGACTACTCCATAACGGAGACCCAGTACTTC
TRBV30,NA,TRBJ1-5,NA,CAWSAGQNQPQHF,TGTGCCTGGAGTGCCGGACAAAATCAGCCCCAGCATTTT
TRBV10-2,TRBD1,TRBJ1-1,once,CASIKKLQGAGTEAFF,TGCGCCAGCATAAAGAAGCTACAGGGGGCTGGCACTGAAGCTTTCTTT
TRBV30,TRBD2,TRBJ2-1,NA,CAWTSGWYEQFF,TGTGCCTGGACTAGCGGATGGTATGAGCAGTTCTTC
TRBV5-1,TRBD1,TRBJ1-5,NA,CASREGTANQPQHF,TGCGCCAGCAGAGAGGGGACAGCCAATCAGCCCCAGCATTTT
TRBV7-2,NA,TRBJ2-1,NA,CASSLSRGDEQFF,TGTGCCAGCAGCTTAAGCAGGGGCGATGAGCAGTTCTTC
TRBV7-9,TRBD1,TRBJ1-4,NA,CASSSGQHLEKLFF,TGTGCCAGCAGCTCGGGACAGCATCTCGAAAAACTGTTTTTT
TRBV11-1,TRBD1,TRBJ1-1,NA,CASSPTDRGTEAFF,TGTGCCAGCAGCCCCACGGACAGGGGTACTGAAGCTTTCTTT
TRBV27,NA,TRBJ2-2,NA,CASSQQGAGELFF,TGTGCCAGCAGCCAACAGGGTGCCGGGGAGCTGTTTTTT
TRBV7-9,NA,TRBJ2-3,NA,CAEERESTDTQYF,TGTGCCGAGGAGAGGGAGAGCACAGATACGCAGTATTTT
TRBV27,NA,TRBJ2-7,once,CASSSRPSYEQYF,TGTGCCAGCAGTTCTCGCCCCTCCTACGAGCAGTACTTC
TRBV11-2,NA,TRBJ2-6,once,CASSQRSGANVLTF,TGTGCCAGCAGCCAGCGGTCTGGGGCCAACGTCCTGACTTTC
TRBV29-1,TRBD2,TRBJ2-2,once,CSTLAGHANTGELFF,TGCAGCACCCTAGCGGGACACGCGAACACCGGGGAGCTGTTTTTT
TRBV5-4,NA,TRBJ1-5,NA,CASSLAGTNQPQHF,TGTGCCAGCAGCTTGGCGGGGACAAATCAGCCCCAGCATTTT
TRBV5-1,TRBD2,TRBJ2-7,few,CASSFEGGRVTYEQYF,TGCGCCAGCAGCTTTGAGGGCGGGAGGGTGACCTACGAGCAGTACTTC
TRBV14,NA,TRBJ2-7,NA,CASSGLTYEQYF,TGTGCCAGCAGCGGCCTAACCTACGAGCAGTACTTC
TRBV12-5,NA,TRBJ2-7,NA,CASVLAAGRAYEQYF,TGTGCTAGTGTTCTCGCGGCCGGCAGGGCCTACGAGCAGTACTTC
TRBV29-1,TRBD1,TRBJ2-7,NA,CSVPGQGTYEQYF,TGCAGCGTTCCGGGACAGGGGACCTACGAGCAGTACTTC
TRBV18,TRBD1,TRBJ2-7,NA,CASSPGQGGVYEQYF,TGTGCCAGCTCACCCGGACAGGGGGGGGTCTACGAGCAGTACTTC
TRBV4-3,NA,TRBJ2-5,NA,CASSQGLGSETQYF,TGCGCCAGCAGCCAAGGGCTGGGATCGGAGACCCAGTACTTC
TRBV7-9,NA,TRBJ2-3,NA,CASSPSLSSADTQYF,TGTGCCAGCAGCCCCAGCCTTTCGTCCGCAGATACGCAGTATTTT
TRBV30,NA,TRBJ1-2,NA,CAWSVRGSWSDGYTF,TGTGCCTGGAGTGTACGGGGCAGCTGGAGTGATGGCTACACCTTC
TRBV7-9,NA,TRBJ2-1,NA,CASSLAPGNEQFF,TGTGCCAGCAGCTTAGCGCCCGGTAATGAGCAGTTCTTC
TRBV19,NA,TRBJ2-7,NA,CASTPTAGIYEQYF,TGTGCCAGCACCCCAACAGCGGGTATCTACGAGCAGTACTTC
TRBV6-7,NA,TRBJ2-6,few,CASSIAQYLQSRANVLTF,TGTGCCAGCAGTATTGCGCAGTATTTACAAAGTCGGGCCAACGTCCTGACTTTC
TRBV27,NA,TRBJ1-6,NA,CATRRGDSYNSPLHF,TGTGCCACCCGGCGGGGAGACTCCTATAATTCACCCCTCCACTTT
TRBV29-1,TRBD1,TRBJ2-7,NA,CSVVRTGAYEQYF,TGCAGCGTTGTGAGAACAGGGGCCTACGAGCAGTACTTC
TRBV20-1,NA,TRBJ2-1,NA,CSASSHNEQFF,TGCAGTGCTAGTAGTCACAATGAGCAGTTCTTC
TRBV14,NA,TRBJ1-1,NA,CASSSVRGFGTEAFF,TGTGCCAGCAGCTCAGTTCGGGGATTTGGCACTGAAGCTTTCTTT
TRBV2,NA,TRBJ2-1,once,CASSRDRYNEQFF,TGTGCCAGCAGTAGAGACAGGTACAATGAGCAGTTCTTC
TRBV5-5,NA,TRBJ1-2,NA,CASGAPPLYTF,TGTGCCAGCGGCGCCCCGCCCCTCTACACCTTC
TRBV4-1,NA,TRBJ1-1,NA,CASSVQVRQHTEAFF,TGCGCCAGCAGCGTCCAGGTCCGACAGCACACTGAAGCTTTCTTT